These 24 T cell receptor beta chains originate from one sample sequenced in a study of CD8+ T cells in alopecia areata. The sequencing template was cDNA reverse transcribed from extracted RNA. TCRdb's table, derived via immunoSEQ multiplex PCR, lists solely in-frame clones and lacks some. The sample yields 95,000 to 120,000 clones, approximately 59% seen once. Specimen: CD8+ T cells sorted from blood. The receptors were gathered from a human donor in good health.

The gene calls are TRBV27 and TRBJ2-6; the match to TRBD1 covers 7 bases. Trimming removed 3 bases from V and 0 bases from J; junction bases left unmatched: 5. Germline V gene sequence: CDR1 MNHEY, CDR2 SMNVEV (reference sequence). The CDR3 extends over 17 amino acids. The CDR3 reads CASSFTGAFSGANVLTF. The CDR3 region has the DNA TGTGCCAGCAGTTTTACAGGGGCGTTCTCTGGGGCCAACGTCCTGACTTTC.

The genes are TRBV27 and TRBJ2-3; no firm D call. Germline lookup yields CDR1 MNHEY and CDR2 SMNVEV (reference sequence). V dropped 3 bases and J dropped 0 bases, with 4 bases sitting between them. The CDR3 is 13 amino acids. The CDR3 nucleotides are TGTGCCAGCAGTTTCTACAGCACAGATACGCAGTATTTT. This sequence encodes CASSFYSTDTQYF.

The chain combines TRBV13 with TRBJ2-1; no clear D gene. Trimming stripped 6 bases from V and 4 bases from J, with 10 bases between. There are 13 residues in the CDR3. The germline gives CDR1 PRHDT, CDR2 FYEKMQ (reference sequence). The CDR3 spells CASSAVGYNEQFF. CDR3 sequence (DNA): TGTGCCAGCAGTGCCGTGGGTTACAATGAGCAGTTCTTC.

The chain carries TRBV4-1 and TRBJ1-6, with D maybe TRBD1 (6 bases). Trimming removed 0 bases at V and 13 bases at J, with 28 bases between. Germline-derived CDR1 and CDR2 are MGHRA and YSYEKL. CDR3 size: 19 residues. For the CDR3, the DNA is TGCGCCAGCAGCCAAGAAATACGAGGACAGCGGTTTGGGGTGTTTCCCCTCCACTTT. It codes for CASSQEIRGQRFGVFPLHF.

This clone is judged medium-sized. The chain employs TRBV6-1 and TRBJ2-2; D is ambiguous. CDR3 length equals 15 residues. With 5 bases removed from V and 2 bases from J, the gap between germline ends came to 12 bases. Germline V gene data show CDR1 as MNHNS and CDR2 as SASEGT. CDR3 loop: CASSPVDPNTGELFF. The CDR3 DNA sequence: TGTGCCAGCAGTCCCGTGGACCCTAACACCGGGGAGCTGTTTTTT.

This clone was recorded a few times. The chain's CDR3 is CASSLGVVTQYF. CDR3 DNA sequence: TGTGCCAGCAGTTTAGGGGTTGTGACCCAGTACTTC. This chain links TRBV28 with TRBJ2-5, with D unclear. Trimming took off 2 bases at V and 7 bases at J, with 8 bases between the two ends. Germline V gene sequence: CDR1 MDHEN, CDR2 SYDVKM. The CDR3 runs to 12 residues. Using reference TRBV28 and TRBJ2-5 for the parts outside the CDR3, the full variable domain is DVKVTQSSRYLVKRTGEKVFLECVQDMDHENMFWYRQDPGLGLRLIYFSYDVKMKEKGDIPEGYSVSREKKERFSLILESASTNQTSMYLCASSLGVVTQYFGPGTRLLVL.

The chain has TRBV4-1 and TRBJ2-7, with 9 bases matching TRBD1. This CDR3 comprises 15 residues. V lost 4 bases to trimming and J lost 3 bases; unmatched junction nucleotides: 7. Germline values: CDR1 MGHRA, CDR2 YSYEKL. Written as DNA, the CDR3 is TGCGCCAGCAGCCCCGGTTCGACAGGGGGCTACGAGCAGTACTTC. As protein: CASSPGSTGGYEQYF.

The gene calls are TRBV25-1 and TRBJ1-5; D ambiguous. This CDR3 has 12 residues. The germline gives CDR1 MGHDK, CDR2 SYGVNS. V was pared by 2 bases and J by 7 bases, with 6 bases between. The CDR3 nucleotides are TGTGCCAGCAGTGAAGGTGGGCAGCCCCAGCATTTT. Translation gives CASSEGGQPQHF.

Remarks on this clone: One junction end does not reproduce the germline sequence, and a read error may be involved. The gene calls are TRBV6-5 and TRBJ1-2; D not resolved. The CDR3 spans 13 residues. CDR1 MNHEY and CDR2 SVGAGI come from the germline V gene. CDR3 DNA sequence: TGTGCCAGCAGTGACTCGCACACCCATGGCTACACCTTC. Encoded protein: CASSDSHTHGYTF.

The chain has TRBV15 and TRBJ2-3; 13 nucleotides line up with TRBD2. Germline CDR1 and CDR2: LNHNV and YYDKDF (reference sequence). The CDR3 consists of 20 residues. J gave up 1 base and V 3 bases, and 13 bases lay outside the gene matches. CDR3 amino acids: CATSSKLTSGGPHGTDTQYF. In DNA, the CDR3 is TGTGCCACCAGCAGTAAGCTGACTAGCGGGGGGCCCCATGGCACAGATACGCAGTATTTT.

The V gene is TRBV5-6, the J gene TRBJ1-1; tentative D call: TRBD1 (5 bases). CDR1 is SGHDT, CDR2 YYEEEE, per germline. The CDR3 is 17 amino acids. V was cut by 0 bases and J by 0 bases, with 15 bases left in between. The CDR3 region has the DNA TGTGCCAGCAGCTTGGGCTGGGGTGGAGGGGTGAACACTGAAGCTTTCTTT. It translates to CASSLGWGGGVNTEAFF.

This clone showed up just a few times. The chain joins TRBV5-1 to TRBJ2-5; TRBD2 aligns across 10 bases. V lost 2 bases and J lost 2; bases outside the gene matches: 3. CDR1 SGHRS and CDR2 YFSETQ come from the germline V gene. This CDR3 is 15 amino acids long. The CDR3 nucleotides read TGCGCCAGCAGCTTTACAGCGGGGGGGCAAGAGACCCAGTACTTC. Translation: CASSFTAGGQETQYF. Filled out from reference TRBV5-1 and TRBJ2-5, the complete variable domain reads KAGVTQTPRYLIKTRGQQVTLSCSPISGHRSVSWYQQTPGQGLQFLFEYFSETQRNKGNFPGRFSGRQFSNSRSEMNVSTLELGDSALYLCASSFTAGGQETQYFGPGTRLLVL.

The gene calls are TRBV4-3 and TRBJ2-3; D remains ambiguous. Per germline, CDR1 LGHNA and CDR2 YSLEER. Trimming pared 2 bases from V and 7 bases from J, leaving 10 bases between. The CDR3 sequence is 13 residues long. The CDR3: CASSQLTWNTQYF. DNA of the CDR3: TGCGCCAGCAGCCAACTGACTTGGAATACGCAGTATTTT.

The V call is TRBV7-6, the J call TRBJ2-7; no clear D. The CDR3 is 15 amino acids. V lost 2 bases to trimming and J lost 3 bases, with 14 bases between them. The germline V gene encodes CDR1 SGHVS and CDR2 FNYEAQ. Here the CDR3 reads CASSLSSGWGYEQYF. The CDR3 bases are TGTGCCAGCAGCTTAAGTAGTGGTTGGGGCTACGAGCAGTACTTC.

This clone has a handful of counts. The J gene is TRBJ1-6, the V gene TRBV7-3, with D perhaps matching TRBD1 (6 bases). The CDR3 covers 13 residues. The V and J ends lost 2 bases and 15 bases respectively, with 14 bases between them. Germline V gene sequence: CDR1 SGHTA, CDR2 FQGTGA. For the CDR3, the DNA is TGTGCCAGCAGCTTAGGTCCGGGACACCTCCTCCACTTT. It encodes CASSLGPGHLLHF.

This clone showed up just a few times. As DNA, the CDR3 is TGTGCCAGCAGGGACGGACTAGCCGGCACAGATACGCAGTATTTT. This encodes CASRDGLAGTDTQYF. The gene calls are TRBV2 and TRBJ2-3; 8 nucleotides match TRBD2. CDR3 size: 15 residues. The V and J ends lost 6 bases and 1 base, in that order; junction bases with no gene match: 6. Per the germline V gene, CDR1 is SNHLY and CDR2 is FYNNEI.

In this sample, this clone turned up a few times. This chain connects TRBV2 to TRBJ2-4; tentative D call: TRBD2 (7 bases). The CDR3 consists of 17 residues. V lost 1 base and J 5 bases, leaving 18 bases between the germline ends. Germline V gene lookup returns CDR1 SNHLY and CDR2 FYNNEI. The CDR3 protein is CASSEDEGGEGENIQYF. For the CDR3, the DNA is TGTGCCAGCAGTGAAGACGAAGGAGGGGAGGGGGAAAACATTCAGTACTTC.

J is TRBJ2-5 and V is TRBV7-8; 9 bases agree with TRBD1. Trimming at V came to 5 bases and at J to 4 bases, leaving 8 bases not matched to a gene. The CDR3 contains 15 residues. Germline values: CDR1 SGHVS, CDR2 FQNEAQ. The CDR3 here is CASSPWTGVGETQYF. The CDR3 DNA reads TGTGCCAGCAGCCCCTGGACAGGGGTAGGAGAGACCCAGTACTTC.

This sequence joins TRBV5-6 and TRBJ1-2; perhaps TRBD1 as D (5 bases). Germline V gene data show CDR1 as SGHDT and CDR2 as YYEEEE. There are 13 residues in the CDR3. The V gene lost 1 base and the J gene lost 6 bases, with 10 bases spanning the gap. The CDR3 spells CASSLTGVHGYTF. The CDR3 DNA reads TGTGCCAGCAGCTTGACAGGCGTGCATGGCTACACCTTC.

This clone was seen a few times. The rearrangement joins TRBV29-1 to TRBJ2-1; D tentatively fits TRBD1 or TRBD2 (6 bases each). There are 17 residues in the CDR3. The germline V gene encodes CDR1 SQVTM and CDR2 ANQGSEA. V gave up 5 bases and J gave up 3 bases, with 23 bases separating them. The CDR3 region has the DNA TGCAGCGTTTCGCCCGGGGGCCTATCCCCCTACTACAATGAGCAGTTCTTC. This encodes CSVSPGGLSPYYNEQFF.

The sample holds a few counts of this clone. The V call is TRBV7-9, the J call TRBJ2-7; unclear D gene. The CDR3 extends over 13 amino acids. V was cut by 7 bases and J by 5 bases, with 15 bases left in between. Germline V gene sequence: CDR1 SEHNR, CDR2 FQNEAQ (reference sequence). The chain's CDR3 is CASTPEVGNEQYF. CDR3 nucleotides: TGTGCCAGCACCCCCGAGGTGGGCAACGAGCAGTACTTC.

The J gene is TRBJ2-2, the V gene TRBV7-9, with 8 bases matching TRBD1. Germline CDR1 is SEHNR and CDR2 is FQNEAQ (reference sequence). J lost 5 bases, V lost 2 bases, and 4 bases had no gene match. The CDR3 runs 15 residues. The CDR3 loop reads CASSLQGALTGELFF. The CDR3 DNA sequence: TGTGCCAGCAGCTTACAGGGGGCGCTGACCGGGGAGCTGTTTTTT.

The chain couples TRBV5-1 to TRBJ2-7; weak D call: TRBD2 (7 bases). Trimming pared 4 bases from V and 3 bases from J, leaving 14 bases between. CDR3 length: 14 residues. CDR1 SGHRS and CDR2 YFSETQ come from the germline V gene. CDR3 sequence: CASSASRGLYEQYF. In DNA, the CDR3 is TGCGCCAGCAGCGCATCGCGGGGGCTCTACGAGCAGTACTTC.

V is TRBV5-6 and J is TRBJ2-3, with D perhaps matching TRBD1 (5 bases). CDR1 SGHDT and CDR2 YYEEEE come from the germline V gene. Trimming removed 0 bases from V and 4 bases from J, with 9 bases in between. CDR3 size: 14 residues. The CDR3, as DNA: TGTGCCAGCAGCTTGGTAGGGGTCTCAGATACGCAGTATTTT. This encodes CASSLVGVSDTQYF.